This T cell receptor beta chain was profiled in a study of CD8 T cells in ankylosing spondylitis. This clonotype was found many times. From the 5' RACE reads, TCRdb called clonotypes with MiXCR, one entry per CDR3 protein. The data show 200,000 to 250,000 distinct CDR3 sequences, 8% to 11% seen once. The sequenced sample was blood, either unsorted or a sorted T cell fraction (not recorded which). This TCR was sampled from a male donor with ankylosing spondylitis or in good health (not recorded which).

CDR3 region: CASSSRQGSGKLFF. Here the CDR3 DNA reads TGTGCCAGCAGTTCCCGACAGGGATCCGGAAAACTGTTTTTT. The chain recombines TRBV12-3 or TRBV12-4 with TRBJ1-4; TRBD1 aligns across 7 bases. Losses at the gene ends were 4 bases for V and 10 bases for J; bases not matched to a gene: 9. The CDR3 sequence is 14 residues long.